This T cell receptor (beta chain) derives from a study of blood T cells in healthy people across ages. A word on this clonotype: Its target is unknown.

With a J-beta primer mix and a sample-barcoded 5' primer, a second PCR ran roughly 6 to 12 cycles. TCRdb ran MiXCR on the 5' RACE reads and lists one entry per CDR3 protein. The profile shows about 2 million distinct CDR3 sequences, roughly 50% of them singletons. The CDR3 is made up of 18 amino acids. CDR1 is MNHNS, CDR2 SASEGT, per germline. The V gene lost 4 bases and the J gene lost 0 bases, with 19 bases spanning the gap. Study results and caveats: Reliance upon unsorted PBMCs precluded definitive naive versus antigen-experienced comparison. A strong correlation was seen between TCR beta diversity and naive T cell percentage. Across the age range, TCR beta diversity per million T cells fell in a roughly linear way. There was no known CMV status for donors, so expanded clonotype changes were possibly confounded.

This TCR was recovered from a woman between 40 and 55 years old in good health. The chain joins TRBV6-1 to TRBJ2-1; D is perhaps TRBD1 (7 bases). Sample: blood. The CDR3 is CASSGGTDFTSSYNEQFF. The CDR3 DNA reads as TGTGCCAGCAGTGGCGGGACAGACTTCACGAGCTCCTACAATGAGCAGTTCTTC.